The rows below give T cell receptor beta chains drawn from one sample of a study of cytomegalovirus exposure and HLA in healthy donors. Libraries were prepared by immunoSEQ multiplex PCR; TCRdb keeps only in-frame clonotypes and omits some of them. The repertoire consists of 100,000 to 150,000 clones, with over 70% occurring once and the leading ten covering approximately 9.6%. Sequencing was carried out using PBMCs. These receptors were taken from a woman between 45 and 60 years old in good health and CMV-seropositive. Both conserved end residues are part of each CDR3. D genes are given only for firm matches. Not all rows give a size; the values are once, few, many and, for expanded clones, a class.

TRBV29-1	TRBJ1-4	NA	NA	TGCAGCGTCGGATGGGGGGCTAATGAAAAACTGTTTTTT	CSVGWGANEKLFF
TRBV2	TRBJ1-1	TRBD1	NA	TGTGCCAGCAGTGAGGAGGGGACAGGAGTAGTTACTGAAGCTTTCTTT	CASSEEGTGVVTEAFF
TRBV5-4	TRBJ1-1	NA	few	TGTGCCAGCACCAATATTCACATTTTGACTGAAGCTTTCTTT	CASTNIHILTEAFF
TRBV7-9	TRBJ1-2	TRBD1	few	TGTGCCAGCAGCTTCCGGACAGGCAACTATGGCTACACCTTC	CASSFRTGNYGYTF
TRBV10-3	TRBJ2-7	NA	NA	TGTGCCATCAGTGAGCCAAACAGGGACGACGAGCAGTACTTC	CAISEPNRDDEQYF
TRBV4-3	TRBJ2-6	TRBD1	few	TGCGCCAGCAGCCAACCGGGACAGGGGAGGCCCGGGGCCAACGTCCTGACTTTC	CASSQPGQGRPGANVLTF
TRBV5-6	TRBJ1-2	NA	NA	TGTGCCAGCAGCTCCTACCAGGGAGGAAACTATGGCTACACCTTC	CASSSYQGGNYGYTF
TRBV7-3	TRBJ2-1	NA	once	TGTGCCAGCAGCCGGCAGTATTCCCTAGCGAATGAGCAGTTCTTC	CASSRQYSLANEQFF
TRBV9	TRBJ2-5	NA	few	TGTGCCAGCAGCGTAGCTCTAAGTCTAGAGACCCAGTACTTC	CASSVALSLETQYF
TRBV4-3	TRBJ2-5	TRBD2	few	TGCGCCAGCAGCAAAGCAGCGGGGGGCCAGGGGGAGACCCAGTACTTC	CASSKAAGGQGETQYF
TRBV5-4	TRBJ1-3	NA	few	TGTGCCAGCAGCTCGGGGGGGCCTGGAAACACCATATATTTT	CASSSGGPGNTIYF
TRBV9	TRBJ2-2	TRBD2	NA	TGTGCCAGTAAAGCGGGAGGGAACACCGGGGAGCTGTTTTTT	CASKAGGNTGELFF
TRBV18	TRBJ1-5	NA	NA	TGTGCCAGCTCACTTGGGGACACCCAGCATTTT	CASSLGDTQHF
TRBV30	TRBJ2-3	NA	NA	TGTGCCTGGCTCTCAGGGACAACCGGCACAGATACGCAGTATTTT	CAWLSGTTGTDTQYF